This T cell receptor beta chain was recovered during a study of T cells in Graves' hyperthyroidism and ophthalmopathy. Amplified regions were TCR beta CDR3 sequences from RNA transcripts. HTBI primers drove first-round RT-PCR of the TCR CDR3. MiXCR, run by TCRdb on the multiplex PCR reads, gives a single entry per CDR3 protein. The table records 400,000 to 550,000 distinct CDR3 sequences, approximately 15% of them present only once. The CDR3 totals 14 residues. Trimming shortened V by 3 bases and J by 2 bases, and 8 bases separated the two germline ends. Looked up from germline, CDR1 is KGHSH and CDR2 is LQKENI. Study-wide points: Most thyroid clonotypes expanded above 0.001 appeared in blood too.

A remark on this clonotype: What it recognizes is unknown.

This chain connects TRBV18 to TRBJ1-3; D is unclear. Sequencing was carried out using blood. The clonotype comes from a woman under 30 with Graves' hyperthyroidism. CDR3 in DNA: TGTGCCAGCTCACCCGATAGCACTGGAAACACCATATATTTT. Translation gives CASSPDSTGNTIYF. The whole variable domain, remainder taken from reference TRBV18 and TRBJ1-3, is NAGVMQNPRHLVRRRGQEARLRCSPMKGHSHVYWYRQLPEEGLKFMVYLQKENIIDESGMPKERFSAEFPKEGPSILRIQQVVRGDSAAYFCASSPDSTGNTIYFGEGSWLTVV.